The 2 T cell receptor beta chains reported below all come from one sample, sequenced in a study of Graves' ophthalmopathy and Graves' hyperthyroidism. Using RNA transcripts, the TCR beta CDR3 regions were amplified. Following a first-round RT-PCR that used HTBI primers, a second-round multiplex PCR was carried out. TCRdb processed the multiplex PCR reads anew with MiXCR; each CDR3 protein has one entry. The sample has some 750,000 distinct CDR3 sequences, approximately 40% seen once. Source material: peripheral blood. All receptors come from an adult man with Graves' ophthalmopathy.

The chain links TRBV7-3 to TRBJ2-5; tentatively, D is TRBD1 (7 bases). This CDR3 region has 12 residues. Trimming shortened V by 5 bases and J by 10 bases, and 14 bases separated the two germline ends. The germline V gene encodes CDR1 SGHTA and CDR2 FQGTGA. The CDR3 reads CASSPGGGHQYF. DNA for the CDR3: TGTGCCAGCAGCCCTGGAGGGGGCCACCAGTACTTC.

With regard to this clonotype: The junction shows a germline mismatch at one end, possibly a read error. This chain connects TRBV19 to TRBJ2-6; TRBD1 matches at 8 bases. The CDR3 contains 12 residues. Germline values: CDR1 LNHDA, CDR2 SQIVND (reference sequence). The CDR3, as DNA: TGTGCCAGTAGCTACGGGGACAGGCCTGAAGCTTTC. Amino acid sequence: CASSYGDRPEAF.